This entry lists 23 T cell receptor beta chains sequenced from one sample in a study of shared clonotypes between healthy human individuals. Libraries were prepared by immunoSEQ multiplex PCR; TCRdb keeps only in-frame clonotypes and omits some of them. Here the sample spans more than 2,000,000 clones, around 90% being singletons. The sample taken for sequencing was naive CD4+ T cells sorted from blood. Subset given: CD45RA+ positively selected. These receptors were obtained from a young man in good health.

This chain links TRBV6-5 with TRBJ2-7; 8 bases map to TRBD1. V gave up 5 bases and J gave up 2 bases; unmatched junction bases: 8. The CDR3 runs to 15 residues. Germline lookup yields CDR1 MNHEY and CDR2 SVGAGI. The DNA for the CDR3 is TGTGCCAGCAGTCGTCCGGGACAGGAAACCTACGAGCAGTACTTC. Protein: CASSRPGQETYEQYF.

The chain employs TRBV7-9 and TRBJ1-2; 7 nucleotides line up with TRBD1. The germline CDR1 and CDR2 sequences are SEHNR and FQNEAQ (reference sequence). Germline trimming cut 5 bases from V and 4 bases from J; bases unmatched to any gene: 16. This CDR3 is built from 17 residues. The CDR3 DNA sequence: TGTGCCAGCAGCCCCTCCGGGACAGCTGCTATACCCTATGGCTACACCTTC. Its translation: CASSPSGTAAIPYGYTF.

J is TRBJ1-3 and V is TRBV19; TRBD1 aligns across 9 bases. CDR3 length: 17 residues. The J segment lost 4 bases and the V segment lost 7 bases, leaving 14 bases of the junction unmatched. CDR1 is LNHDA, CDR2 SQIVND, per germline (reference sequence). This CDR3 reads CASTSGTGRLGGNTIYF. CDR3 nucleotides: TGTGCCAGTACCTCCGGGACAGGGAGATTAGGAGGAAACACCATATATTTT.

The chain joins TRBV28 to TRBJ2-7; 7 bases agree with TRBD2. CDR3 length: 14 residues. The V gene's germline CDR1 is MDHEN and CDR2 SYDVKM. V lost 5 bases and J lost 6; bases outside the gene matches: 10. The CDR3 bases are TGTGCCAGCAGTCCCCCCGGGAGGACGTCCGAGCAGTACTTC. It specifies CASSPPGRTSEQYF.

The genes are TRBV4-1 and TRBJ1-2; a weak D match, TRBD1 (5 bases). This CDR3 spans 16 amino acids. Trimming pared 0 bases from V and 7 bases from J, leaving 18 bases between. Germline CDR1 reads MGHRA; CDR2 reads YSYEKL. The CDR3 sequence: CASSQDLNGGGTGYTF. In DNA, the CDR3 is TGCGCCAGCAGCCAAGATCTTAACGGGGGTGGCACTGGCTACACCTTC.

V usage is TRBV5-1 and J usage is TRBJ2-5; either TRBD1 or TRBD2 may fit D (6 bases each). CDR3 size: 15 residues. Trimming stripped 4 bases from V and 1 base from J, with 14 bases between. Germline CDR1 and CDR2: SGHRS and YFSETQ. The CDR3 protein is CASSVIGGSQETQYF. The CDR3 DNA sequence: TGCGCCAGCAGCGTGATCGGGGGCTCCCAAGAGACCCAGTACTTC.

This chain connects TRBV7-6 to TRBJ1-4; D is ambiguous. The V end was cut by 3 bases, the J end by 0 bases, with 5 bases between. Germline CDR1 and CDR2: SGHVS and FNYEAQ. The CDR3 consists of 14 residues. The CDR3 DNA reads TGTGCCAGCAGCTTTAGGACAACTAATGAAAAACTGTTTTTT. This translates into CASSFRTTNEKLFF.

This chain uses TRBV5-5 with TRBJ1-2, with no clear D. V lost 5 bases and J 3 bases, leaving 17 bases between the germline ends. The CDR3 length is 15 residues. CDR1 is SGHKS, CDR2 YYEKEE, per germline (reference sequence). CDR3 nucleotide sequence: TGTGCCAGCAGGCTTTTAATCTTGGGAGACTATGGCTACACCTTC. Translated, it gives CASRLLILGDYGYTF.

This chain connects TRBV29-1 to TRBJ2-3, with D tentatively TRBD1 (6 bases). This CDR3 contains 13 residues. Trimming cost V 6 bases and J 2 bases, with 12 bases left between them. Per germline, CDR1 SQVTM and CDR2 ANQGSEA. The CDR3 DNA reads as TGCAGCGTGGGACACTTACTCACAGATACGCAGTATTTT. The encoded protein is CSVGHLLTDTQYF.

The chain joins TRBV21-1 to TRBJ1-5. TRBV21-1 is shown as a pseudogene. This CDR3 has 15 residues. Here the CDR3 reads CASSKGRPTGRAQHF. The CDR3 coding sequence is TGTGCCAGCAGCAAAGGCCGACCCACCGGTCGCGCCCAGCATTTT.

This clone was detected only a few times. The V gene is TRBV13, the J gene TRBJ2-3, with 7 bases matching TRBD2. Germline lookup yields CDR1 PRHDT and CDR2 FYEKMQ (reference sequence). Unmatched junction bases numbered 9, after V lost 5 bases and J lost 1 base. This CDR3 comprises 16 residues. The CDR3 reads CASSRPGTTGTDTQYF. In nucleotides, the CDR3 is TGTGCCAGCAGCAGGCCCGGGACTACGGGCACAGATACGCAGTATTTT.

V and J are TRBV7-8 and TRBJ2-2, with 7 bases matching TRBD2. The CDR3 contains 18 residues. With 2 bases clipped from V and 8 bases from J, the junction kept 17 bases outside the gene matches. Germline V gene data show CDR1 as SGHVS and CDR2 as FQNEAQ. CDR3 in DNA: TGTGCCAGCAGCTTACTTAAAATGACGGGAGGTTCCTCTGGGGAGCTGTTTTTT. Protein: CASSLLKMTGGSSGELFF.

The chain uses TRBV11-3 and TRBJ1-1; TRBD1 might be the D (5 bases). Deletions cut 0 bases from V and 1 base from J, with 6 bases between. The CDR3 is 14 residues long. The germline gives CDR1 SGHNT, CDR2 YENEEA. In DNA form, the CDR3 reads TGTGCCAGCAGCTTAGATGGGGGGAACACTGAAGCTTTCTTT. It specifies CASSLDGGNTEAFF.

The V gene is TRBV7-9, the J gene TRBJ2-7; the match to TRBD1 covers 9 bases. This CDR3 spans 16 amino acids. Germline V lookup: CDR1 SEHNR, CDR2 FQNEAQ (reference sequence). V lost 5 bases, J lost 0 bases, and 8 bases stayed unmatched. The CDR3 region is CASSPGTGSFSYEQYF. The CDR3 nucleotides read TGTGCCAGCAGCCCCGGGACAGGGAGTTTCTCCTACGAGCAGTACTTC.

This clone was recorded a few times. The chain carries TRBV6-6 and TRBJ1-5, with a tentative D call TRBD1 (5 bases). V was pared by 10 bases and J by 6 bases, with 13 bases between. In germline, CDR1 is MNHNY, CDR2 SVGAGI (reference sequence). The CDR3 spans 12 residues. The CDR3 spells CATQGEGQPQHF. The CDR3 DNA sequence: TGTGCCACCCAGGGTGAGGGTCAGCCCCAGCATTTT.

CDR3 DNA: TGCGCCAGCAGGACATCAAGCGGGAGGGTCTCAGATACGCAGTATTTT. Encoded protein: CASRTSSGRVSDTQYF. The chain uses TRBV5-1 and TRBJ2-3, with TRBD2 matching 10 bases. The CDR3 totals 16 residues. J was trimmed by 4 bases and V by 5 bases; bases with no gene match: 10. Per germline, CDR1 SGHRS and CDR2 YFSETQ.

A note on this clone: Other DNA sequences within the sample encode an identical CDR3. V gene TRBV19 combines with J gene TRBJ1-3, with D uncertain. V gave up 6 bases and J gave up 0 bases, with 6 bases separating them. The CDR3 totals 13 residues. CDR1 LNHDA and CDR2 SQIVND come from the germline V gene (reference sequence). CDR3 region: CASRTASGNTIYF. DNA of the CDR3: TGTGCCAGTAGGACGGCCTCTGGAAACACCATATATTTT.

This chain links TRBV19 with TRBJ1-1, with D uncertain. The CDR3 covers 12 residues. The V and J ends lost 9 bases and 1 base respectively, with 9 bases between them. CDR1 and CDR2 (germline): LNHDA, SQIVND (reference sequence). DNA for the CDR3: TGTGCCAGCAAGGACGGGAACACTGAAGCTTTCTTT. Translated, it gives CASKDGNTEAFF.

The chain carries TRBV2 and TRBJ2-3, with D possibly TRBD2 on 7 matching bases. This CDR3 region has 14 residues. V was cut by 5 bases and J by 8 bases, with 17 bases left in between. Germline CDR1 SNHLY, CDR2 FYNNEI. The CDR3 here is CASSPPGGPLTQYF. CDR3 sequence (DNA): TGTGCCAGCAGTCCTCCGGGGGGCCCCCTTACGCAGTATTTT. The entire variable domain, with the rest obtained from reference TRBV2 and TRBJ2-3, is as follows: EPEVTQTPSHQVTQMGQEVILRCVPISNHLYFYWYRQILGQKVEFLVSFYNNEISEKSEIFDDQFSVERPDGSNFTLKIRSTKLEDSAMYFCASSPPGGPLTQYFGPGTRLTVL.

The chain links TRBV9 to TRBJ1-1; 10 nucleotides match TRBD1. The CDR3 runs to 16 residues. V lost 2 bases to trimming and J lost 6 bases; unmatched junction nucleotides: 10. CDR1 is SGDLS and CDR2 is YYNGEE in the germline V gene. Here the CDR3 reads CASSVGGETGGSEAFF. CDR3 DNA sequence: TGTGCCAGCAGCGTCGGGGGTGAGACAGGGGGCTCTGAAGCTTTCTTT.

V and J are TRBV7-2 and TRBJ2-7, with a weak D call TRBD2 (5 bases). Germline V CDR1 and CDR2: SGHTA, FQGNSA. Trimming took off 0 bases at V and 2 bases at J, with 17 bases between the two ends. The CDR3 is 17 residues long. The CDR3 spells CASSLARADYFPYEQYF. For the CDR3, the DNA is TGTGCCAGCAGCTTAGCGCGGGCAGATTATTTCCCCTACGAGCAGTACTTC.

The V and J genes are TRBV9 and TRBJ2-1, with no clear D. Between the trimmed V and J ends, which lost 3 bases and 6 bases, there was a span of 10 bases. The CDR3 is made up of 13 amino acids. Germline V gene lookup returns CDR1 SGDLS and CDR2 YYNGEE. The CDR3 here is CASSASWGNEQFF. CDR3 sequence (DNA): TGTGCCAGCAGCGCCTCTTGGGGCAATGAGCAGTTCTTC.

The genes are TRBV6-6 and TRBJ2-2; 7 bases are a match to TRBD1. J was trimmed by 7 bases and V by 6 bases; bases with no gene match: 2. CDR1 is MNHNY, CDR2 SVGAGI, per germline (reference sequence). The CDR3 runs 12 residues. CDR3 in amino acids: CASSDRVGELFF. CDR3 nucleotides: TGTGCCAGCAGCGACAGGGTCGGGGAGCTGTTTTTT.